The 28 T cell receptor beta chains listed next were all sequenced from one sample in a study of OX40 agonist ivuxolimab in advanced cancers. Assay used: immunoSEQ multiplex PCR; TCRdb lists only in-frame clones, some missing. The sample holds fewer than 90,000 clones; about 91% are singletons and the top ten take about 2.3%. The input for sequencing was CD4+ or CD8+ T cells sorted from blood, taken in a trial of the OX40 agonist ivuxolimab. The origin of the receptors is an adult with an advanced solid tumor such as melanoma, head and neck, liver or kidney cancer.

The V call is TRBV28, the J call TRBJ2-4; tentatively, D is TRBD2 (5 bases). Germline values: CDR1 MDHEN, CDR2 SYDVKM. The CDR3 loop spans 17 amino acids. Trimming took 3 bases from V and 1 from J, leaving 16 bases between them. Here the CDR3 reads CASSFPGGSLAKNIQYF. The CDR3 region has the DNA TGTGCCAGCAGTTTTCCGGGCGGGTCGCTGGCCAAAAACATTCAGTACTTC.

This chain links TRBV19 with TRBJ2-1; D is possibly TRBD1 (6 bases). The V gene lost 11 bases and the J gene lost 4 bases, with 21 bases spanning the gap. CDR1 is LNHDA, CDR2 SQIVND, per germline (reference sequence). The CDR3 covers 15 residues. The chain's CDR3 is CAPRGGWESYNEQFF. CDR3 nucleotides: TGTGCCCCCCGAGGGGGATGGGAGAGTTACAATGAGCAGTTCTTC.

The rearrangement links TRBV5-1 to TRBJ2-3, with D possibly matching TRBD1 (7 bases). This CDR3 is built from 16 residues. V was trimmed by 4 bases and J by 3 bases, leaving 18 bases between them. Germline V gene data show CDR1 as SGHRS and CDR2 as YFSETQ. The CDR3 is CASSPSLSGGTDTQYF. The CDR3 DNA follows: TGCGCCAGCAGCCCCTCCCTGTCAGGGGGGACAGATACGCAGTATTTT.

V and J are TRBV27 and TRBJ1-5; 9 bases match TRBD1. The CDR3 has 14 amino acids. Per the germline V gene, CDR1 is MNHEY and CDR2 is SMNVEV (reference sequence). Trimming took 2 bases from V and 6 from J; bases not matched to a gene: 2. In nucleotides, the CDR3 is TGTGCCAGCAGTTTACGGACAGGGGTTCAGCCCCAGCATTTT. This encodes CASSLRTGVQPQHF.

The chain recombines TRBV7-9 with TRBJ2-1; D uncertain. The CDR3 covers 13 residues. Germline lookup yields CDR1 SEHNR and CDR2 FQNEAQ (reference sequence). Deletions cut 0 bases from V and 7 bases from J, with 7 bases between. The CDR3 protein is CASSLATVNEQFF. The DNA for the CDR3 is TGTGCCAGCAGCTTAGCGACTGTGAATGAGCAGTTCTTC.

Only one count was recorded for this clone. V is TRBV9 and J is TRBJ2-1; 7 bases align to TRBD2. Germline CDR1 reads SGDLS; CDR2 reads YYNGEE. CDR3 size: 15 residues. Losses at the gene ends were 0 bases for V and 1 base for J; bases not matched to a gene: 1. The CDR3 sequence: CASSVVAGSYNEQFF. CDR3 DNA sequence: TGTGCCAGCAGCGTAGTAGCGGGTTCCTACAATGAGCAGTTCTTC.

This sequence joins TRBV27 and TRBJ1-1; weak D call: TRBD1 (5 bases). The CDR3 runs to 18 residues. Per germline, CDR1 MNHEY and CDR2 SMNVEV (reference sequence). Trimming stripped 5 bases from V and 2 bases from J, with 24 bases between. The CDR3 nucleotides are TGTGCCAGCAGTAAGGGGTACAGAGGGCCGGTGGGAAACACTGAAGCTTTCTTT. It yields the protein CASSKGYRGPVGNTEAFF.

The rearrangement links TRBV5-4 to TRBJ2-7; no definite D call. CDR1 is SGHNT and CDR2 is YYREEE in the germline V gene (reference sequence). V shed 4 bases and J shed 2 bases, with 13 bases lying between them. The CDR3 consists of 14 residues. Here the CDR3 reads CASSPSIGAYEQYF. In nucleotides, the CDR3 is TGTGCCAGCAGCCCCTCCATTGGGGCCTACGAGCAGTACTTC.

V gene TRBV9 combines with J gene TRBJ2-3; the D is unclear. Germline V CDR1 and CDR2: SGDLS, YYNGEE. The CDR3 runs 14 residues. V was cut by 2 bases and J by 2 bases, with 9 bases left in between. CDR3 sequence: CASSVGRYTDTQYF. The CDR3 DNA reads TGTGCCAGCAGCGTTGGCAGATACACAGATACGCAGTATTTT.

The chain carries TRBV11-2 and TRBJ2-5, with D possibly called TRBD1 or TRBD2 (5 bases each). The CDR3 is 19 amino acids. V was trimmed by 5 bases and J by 3 bases, leaving 28 bases between them. Per germline, CDR1 SGHAT and CDR2 FQNNGV. In DNA, the CDR3 is TGTGCCAGCAGCCCCACCGGGACGGAGGTAGAGGTTTCGAAAGAGACCCAGTACTTC. It yields the protein CASSPTGTEVEVSKETQYF. Full variable domain (outside the CDR3, taken from reference TRBV11-2 and TRBJ2-5): EAGVAQSPRYKIIEKRQSVAFWCNPISGHATLYWYQQILGQGPKLLIQFQNNGVVDDSQLPKDRFSAERLKGVDSTLKIQPAKLEDSAVYLCASSPTGTEVEVSKETQYFGPGTRLLVL.

The count of this clone is one. The chain uses TRBV2 and TRBJ1-2, with a tentative D call TRBD1 (6 bases). This CDR3 spans 15 amino acids. Germline CDR1 SNHLY, CDR2 FYNNEI. Trimming cost V 6 bases and J 4 bases, with 18 bases left between them. CDR3 DNA: TGTGCCAGCAGGTCTGGGGGGCAGGCAGTCTATGGCTACACCTTC. This translates into CASRSGGQAVYGYTF.

This rearrangement joins TRBV11-2 to TRBJ2-3, with D unresolved. V was cut by 6 bases and J by 2 bases, with 12 bases left in between. Germline V gives CDR1 SGHAT, CDR2 FQNNGV. This CDR3 comprises 14 residues. CDR3 DNA sequence: TGTGCCAGCAGTCCTCTCTTGAACACAGATACGCAGTATTTT. It translates to CASSPLLNTDTQYF.

The V gene is TRBV5-1, the J gene TRBJ2-7, with TRBD2 as a possible D gene (6 bases). This CDR3 contains 15 residues. The germline V gene encodes CDR1 SGHRS and CDR2 YFSETQ. The V end lost 3 bases, the J end lost 0 bases, and 13 bases lay between the germline ends. The CDR3 sequence is CASSSSSGPSYEQYF. The CDR3 coding sequence is TGCGCCAGCAGCTCAAGCAGCGGGCCCTCCTACGAGCAGTACTTC.

V and J are TRBV11-3 and TRBJ2-1; no clear D. Trimming removed 5 bases at V and 12 bases at J, with 11 bases between. The CDR3 is 11 amino acids. Germline loops: CDR1 SGHNT, CDR2 YENEEA. CDR3 in DNA: TGTGCCAGCAGCGATGCTAACCTGCAGTTCTTC. Its translation: CASSDANLQFF.

The genes are TRBV4-1 and TRBJ2-2; the D gene is possibly TRBD2 (6 bases). Germline CDR1 reads MGHRA; CDR2 reads YSYEKL. Trimming took off 3 bases at V and 3 bases at J, with 17 bases between the two ends. The CDR3 covers 17 residues. CDR3 loop: CASSHLWGGKDTGELFF. In DNA form, the CDR3 reads TGCGCCAGCAGCCATCTGTGGGGCGGGAAGGACACCGGGGAGCTGTTTTTT.

The V gene is TRBV5-8, the J gene TRBJ1-6; the D is unclear. Germline V gives CDR1 SGHTS, CDR2 YDEGEE. Trimming took 7 bases from V and 6 from J, leaving 20 bases between them. This CDR3 has 16 residues. This CDR3 is CASYRNGVVLNSPLHF. The CDR3 DNA reads TGTGCCAGCTACCGAAATGGGGTAGTTCTTAATTCACCCCTCCACTTT.

The chain couples TRBV2 to TRBJ2-1, with TRBD2 as a possible D gene (6 bases). This CDR3 is built from 15 residues. The V and J ends lost 6 bases and 2 bases respectively, with 14 bases between them. CDR1 is SNHLY, CDR2 FYNNEI, per germline. In nucleotides, the CDR3 is TGTGCCAGCAGAAGGCTAGCGACCCCCTACAATGAGCAGTTCTTC. Translating gives CASRRLATPYNEQFF.

The chain employs TRBV27 and TRBJ2-7, with 9 bases lining up with TRBD1. V was pared by 2 bases and J by 7 bases, with 9 bases of the junction left unmatched. The germline V gene has CDR1 MNHEY and CDR2 SMNVEV (reference sequence). This CDR3 has 15 amino acids. Here the CDR3 DNA reads TGTGCCAGCAGTTTACTCCCACAGGGGGCGGGAGAGCAGTACTTC. It is translated as CASSLLPQGAGEQYF.

The chain joins TRBV9 to TRBJ1-1; 7 nucleotides match TRBD1. Germline lookup yields CDR1 SGDLS and CDR2 YYNGEE. The CDR3 loop spans 14 amino acids. The ends lost 1 base at V and 6 bases at J; junction bases unmatched: 6. CDR3 coding DNA: TGTGCCAGCAGCGTACGAAAACAGGGGTCTGAAGCTTTCTTT. Protein sequence: CASSVRKQGSEAFF. Drawing the rest from reference TRBV9 and TRBJ1-1, the complete variable domain is DSGVTQTPKHLITATGQRVTLRCSPRSGDLSVYWYQQSLDQGLQFLIQYYNGEERAKGNILERFSAQQFPDLHSELNLSSLELGDSALYFCASSVRKQGSEAFFGQGTRLTVV.

V and J are TRBV9 and TRBJ1-2, with a weak D call TRBD1 (5 bases). V lost 1 base to trimming and J lost 0 bases, with 10 bases between them. The CDR3 is made up of 15 amino acids. Per the germline V gene, CDR1 is SGDLS and CDR2 is YYNGEE. CDR3: CASSVSGVANYGYTF. The CDR3 DNA reads TGTGCCAGCAGCGTATCGGGGGTCGCTAACTATGGCTACACCTTC.

The rearrangement uses TRBV5-3 and TRBJ2-7, with 8 bases lining up with TRBD1. TRBV5-3 is an ORF, with its function uncertain. Trimming at V came to 8 bases and at J to 0 bases, leaving 7 bases not matched to a gene. This CDR3 is 14 amino acids long. The CDR3, as DNA: TGTGCCAGCAGCCGACAGGGGAGCTCCTACGAGCAGTACTTC. This gives the protein CASSRQGSSYEQYF.

J is TRBJ1-1 and V is TRBV29-1, with D perhaps TRBD1 (5 bases). The CDR3 runs to 13 residues. Germline V gives CDR1 SQVTM, CDR2 ANQGSEA. V was pared by 4 bases and J by 0 bases, with 9 bases between. The CDR3 coding sequence is TGCAGCGTTGGGGGACGGTTGAACACTGAAGCTTTCTTT. Translation gives CSVGGRLNTEAFF.

This sequence joins TRBV30 and TRBJ2-7; 8 positions match TRBD2. CDR3 length: 15 residues. Germline V CDR1 and CDR2: GTSNPN, SVGIG (reference sequence). V lost 3 bases, J lost 2 bases, and 9 bases stayed unmatched. The CDR3 coding sequence is TGTGCCTGGAGGCCCGGGGGCGGGGGGACCTACGAGCAGTACTTC. This gives the protein CAWRPGGGGTYEQYF.

The rearrangement joins TRBV15 to TRBJ2-2; 7 bases agree with TRBD1. Germline CDR1 and CDR2: LNHNV and YYDKDF (reference sequence). This CDR3 is 15 amino acids long. The V and J ends lost 6 bases and 7 bases, in that order; junction bases with no gene match: 11. CDR3 coding DNA: TGTGCCACCAGTCAGGGGGTGAGTTCCGGCGGGGAGCTGTTTTTT. This gives the protein CATSQGVSSGGELFF.

The rearrangement links TRBV27 to TRBJ2-7; 14 bases agree with TRBD2. Germline lookup yields CDR1 MNHEY and CDR2 SMNVEV (reference sequence). V gave up 6 bases and J gave up 6 bases; unmatched junction bases: 4. This CDR3 is 14 amino acids long. The CDR3 loop is CASRSGLAGAEQYF. The CDR3 DNA sequence: TGTGCCAGCAGATCGGGACTAGCGGGAGCCGAGCAGTACTTC.

This chain connects TRBV7-9 to TRBJ2-7; perhaps TRBD1 as D (6 bases). V gave up 7 bases and J gave up 7 bases, with 17 bases separating them. The CDR3 sequence is 13 residues long. CDR1 is SEHNR, CDR2 FQNEAQ, per germline (reference sequence). The CDR3 DNA sequence: TGTGCCAGCACCCACAGGGCCGGGGATGAGCAGTACTTC. Translation: CASTHRAGDEQYF.

The chain links TRBV29-1 to TRBJ2-5; 10 bases align to TRBD1. Per the germline V gene, CDR1 is SQVTM and CDR2 is ANQGSEA. This CDR3 has 15 amino acids. Trimming at V came to 4 bases and at J to 2 bases, leaving 7 bases not matched to a gene. The CDR3 DNA sequence: TGCAGCGTTGGGGGATTGGGACAGGGGCAAGAGACCCAGTACTTC. It is translated as CSVGGLGQGQETQYF.

This clone showed up just once. V is TRBV7-8 and J is TRBJ2-1, with TRBD2 matching over 16 bases. The CDR3 has 17 amino acids. The germline V gene has CDR1 SGHVS and CDR2 FQNEAQ. V gave up 5 bases and J gave up 6 bases; unmatched junction bases: 7. This chain's CDR3 is CASSPGLAGGITNEQFF. Here the CDR3 DNA reads TGTGCCAGCAGCCCGGGACTAGCGGGAGGGATTACCAATGAGCAGTTCTTC.